The entry that follows covers one T cell receptor beta chain sequence. Its antigen remains unknown. This sample is drawn from a study of cytomegalovirus exposure and HLA in healthy donors. Profiled with immunoSEQ multiplex PCR; TCRdb holds only in-frame clones, not every one. The sample includes roughly 130,000 clones, 88% of them seen just once. The germline CDR1 and CDR2 sequences are SGHNT and YYREEE (reference sequence). V was shortened by 5 bases and J by 0 bases, with 14 bases between the two germline ends. The CDR3 spans 16 residues. Study findings and constraints: The tendency of first-cohort TCR clusters to co-occur in the roughly 110 validation repertoires emerged from a later analysis. Cytomegalovirus-associated TCR beta chains were listed, numbering 150 to 200.

Sequences were obtained from PBMCs. V gene TRBV5-4 combines with J gene TRBJ2-2, with D perhaps matching TRBD1 (5 bases). The clonotype was recovered from a man between 25 and 39 years old in good health and CMV-seronegative. CDR3 nucleotides: TGTGCCAGCAGATTTTCCGACAGACCGAACACCGGGGAGCTGTTTTTT. This translates into CASRFSDRPNTGELFF. The whole variable domain, filled in from reference TRBV5-4 and TRBJ2-2, reads ETGVTQSPTHLIKTRGQQVTLRCSSQSGHNTVSWYQQALGQGPQFIFQYYREEENGRGNFPPRFSGLQFPNYSSELNVNALELDDSALYLCASRFSDRPNTGELFFGEGSRLTVL.